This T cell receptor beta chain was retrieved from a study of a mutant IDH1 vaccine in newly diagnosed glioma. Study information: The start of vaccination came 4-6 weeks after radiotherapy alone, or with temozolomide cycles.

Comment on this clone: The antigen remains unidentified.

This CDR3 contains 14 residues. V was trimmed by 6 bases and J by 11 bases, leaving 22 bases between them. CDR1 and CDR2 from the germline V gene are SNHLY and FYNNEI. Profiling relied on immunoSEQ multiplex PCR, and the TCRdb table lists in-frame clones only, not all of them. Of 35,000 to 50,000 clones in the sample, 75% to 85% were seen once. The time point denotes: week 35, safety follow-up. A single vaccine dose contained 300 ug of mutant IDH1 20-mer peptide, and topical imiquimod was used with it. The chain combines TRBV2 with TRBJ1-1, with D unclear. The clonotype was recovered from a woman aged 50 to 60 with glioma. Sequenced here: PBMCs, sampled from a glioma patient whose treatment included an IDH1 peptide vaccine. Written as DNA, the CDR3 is TGTGCCAGCAGGGCCCGGACGGGCGGCCAACCTGCTTTCTTT. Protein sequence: CASRARTGGQPAFF.